This T cell receptor (beta chain) was documented in a study of shared clonotypes between healthy human individuals. About this clone: Distinct nucleotide sequences in the sample also encode this CDR3.

Naive CD4+ cells were CD45RA-selected; the remaining cells were memory. The CDR3 is made up of 14 amino acids. V was cut by 4 bases and J by 0 bases, with 9 bases left in between. The germline V gene encodes CDR1 SGHRS and CDR2 YFSETQ. The method was immunoSEQ multiplex PCR; TCRdb's version includes in-frame clones alone and lacks a portion of them. Among some 1 million clones listed, 65% to 75% were seen once. The material sequenced was memory CD4+ T cells sorted from blood. Described subset: CD45RA-negative fraction. The chain combines TRBV5-1 with TRBJ2-3; D possibly corresponds to TRBD2 (6 bases). The sequence was obtained from a man between 18 and 29 years old in good health. The CDR3 region is CASSDGGSTDTQYF. The CDR3 coding sequence is TGCGCCAGCAGCGACGGGGGAAGCACAGATACGCAGTATTTT.